The 9 T cell receptor beta chains below were found in one sample sequenced in a study of identical twins. TCRdb reanalysed the 5' RACE reads using MiXCR and keeps one entry per CDR3 protein. The table lists around 160,000 distinct CDR3 sequences, roughly 3.3% of them singletons, with around 8% in the top ten. Source material: memory T cells sorted from blood. All receptors derive from a man aged 18 to 30 in good health.

This clonotype appeared many times. J is TRBJ2-1 and V is TRBV5-5; 9 bases align to TRBD2. The junction had 6 bases not matched to a gene; V was cut back by 2 bases and J by 9 bases. This CDR3 has 14 amino acids. Per the germline V gene, CDR1 is SGHKS and CDR2 is YYEKEE (reference sequence). This CDR3 is CASSFAGGLGEQFF. The CDR3 DNA is TGTGCCAGCAGCTTTGCGGGAGGGCTTGGTGAGCAGTTCTTC.

Many counts were recorded for this clonotype. The chain combines TRBV12-3 or TRBV12-4 with TRBJ2-1, with D perhaps assigned TRBD1 or TRBD2 (6 bases each). V was trimmed by 11 bases and J by 2 bases, leaving 16 bases between them. There are 14 residues in the CDR3. As DNA, the CDR3 is TGTGCCGTAGTCCGCGGGACACCCTACAATGAGCAGTTCTTC. Amino acid sequence: CAVVRGTPYNEQFF.

This clonotype was observed at least ten times. The chain is built from TRBV19 and TRBJ2-5, with TRBD1 matching 9 bases. The CDR3 covers 13 residues. The germline CDR1 and CDR2 sequences are LNHDA and SQIVND (reference sequence). The trim removed 7 bases at V and 2 bases at J, leaving 2 bases unmatched. The CDR3: CASTGQGQETQYF. Here the CDR3 DNA reads TGTGCCAGTACGGGACAGGGACAAGAGACCCAGTACTTC.

This clonotype was detected many times. The V gene is TRBV29-1, the J gene TRBJ2-3; 10 nucleotides agree with TRBD2. This CDR3 is 14 amino acids long. Germline V gives CDR1 SQVTM, CDR2 ANQGSEA. The trim removed 6 bases at V and 2 bases at J, leaving 5 bases unmatched. This chain's CDR3 is CSVVGLADTDTQYF. The CDR3 DNA follows: TGCAGCGTCGTTGGACTAGCGGACACAGATACGCAGTATTTT.

This clonotype was seen ten or more times. The V gene is TRBV7-2, the J gene TRBJ2-7; 8 nucleotides line up with TRBD1. Trimming removed 5 bases from V and 5 bases from J; junction bases left unmatched: 8. The CDR3 runs 14 residues. The germline V gene encodes CDR1 SGHTA and CDR2 FQGNSA. In nucleotides, the CDR3 is TGTGCCAGCAGCCGCTGGACAGGGAGGAACGAGCAGTACTTC. It is translated as CASSRWTGRNEQYF.

This clonotype was observed at least ten times. The chain carries TRBV11-2 and TRBJ2-7, with 12 nucleotides matching TRBD2. V lost 5 bases to trimming and J lost 4 bases; unmatched junction nucleotides: 6. Germline CDR1 is SGHAT and CDR2 is FQNNGV. CDR3 length: 15 residues. This CDR3 reads CASSLRLAGAYEQYF. The DNA of the CDR3 is TGTGCCAGCAGCCTAAGACTAGCGGGAGCTTACGAGCAGTACTTC.

The sample holds a few counts of this clonotype. The chain employs TRBV10-3 and TRBJ1-3; no definite D call. This CDR3 has 14 residues. Trimming removed 6 bases at V and 0 bases at J, with 9 bases between. Germline V CDR1 and CDR2: ENHRY, SYGVKD. CDR3 nucleotide sequence: TGTGCCATCAGGGAATTGACCTCTGGAAACACCATATATTTT. Translated, it gives CAIRELTSGNTIYF.

The chain employs TRBV27 and TRBJ2-7, with TRBD2 identical over 7 bases. The germline V gene has CDR1 MNHEY and CDR2 SMNVEV (reference sequence). V lost 3 bases to trimming and J lost 4 bases; unmatched junction nucleotides: 15. There are 17 residues in the CDR3. CDR3 sequence: CASSFRRGIGSEYEQYF. CDR3 coding DNA: TGTGCCAGCAGTTTTCGGCGGGGGATCGGCTCCGAATACGAGCAGTACTTC.

The genes are TRBV19 and TRBJ2-1, with D perhaps given as TRBD1 or TRBD2 (5 bases each). V dropped 5 bases and J dropped 12 bases, with 17 bases sitting between them. Germline V gene data show CDR1 as LNHDA and CDR2 as SQIVND (reference sequence). The CDR3 loop spans 13 amino acids. This chain's CDR3 is CASSADWAGGQFF. The CDR3 region has the DNA TGTGCCAGTAGTGCCGACTGGGCTGGGGGGCAGTTCTTC.